Following are 28 T cell receptor beta chains from one sample sequenced in a study of regulatory T cells in long-lasting Graves disease. Assembly of TCR beta libraries relied on iRepertoire HTBI primers together with Arm-PCR of CDR3 regions. TCRdb called the multiplex PCR reads again in MiXCR, with one record for every CDR3 protein. In the table there are around 450,000 distinct CDR3 sequences, around 15% of which are singletons. Time point reported: newly diagnosed GD, antithyroid drugs for less than 3 months. There was RNA extracted from PBMCs, and the TCR library was made from it. These data also formed part of another study, on T cells in Graves' hyperthyroidism and ophthalmopathy.

The sample was peripheral blood mononuclear cells (PBMCs), taken at new diagnosis, from a patient treated with antithyroid drugs. These receptors came from a man in his forties with Graves disease.

The chain combines TRBV19 with TRBJ1-2; D might be TRBD1 (6 bases). The germline CDR1 and CDR2 sequences are LNHDA and SQIVND (reference sequence). The CDR3 is made up of 15 amino acids. Trimming took 5 bases from V and 7 from J, leaving 20 bases between them. CDR3 DNA sequence: TGTGCCAGTAGTCAAGGGGCGGCAGGGGAAGCTGGCTACACCTTC. Its translation is CASSQGAAGEAGYTF.

This clonotype was observed at least ten times. The chain is built from TRBV30 and TRBJ2-1; 7 positions match TRBD2. Trimming took 0 bases from V and 3 from J; bases not matched to a gene: 5. Per the germline V gene, CDR1 is GTSNPN and CDR2 is SVGIG (reference sequence). There are 15 residues in the CDR3. The CDR3 DNA sequence: TGTGCCTGGAGTGTAGTGACTAGCTTCTACAATGAGCAGTTCTTC. The encoded protein is CAWSVVTSFYNEQFF. Variable domain in full (rest from reference TRBV30 and TRBJ2-1): SQTIHQWPATLVQPVGSPLSLECTVEGTSNPNLYWYRQAAGRGLQLLFYSVGIGQISSEVPQNLSASRPQDRQFILSSKKLLLSDSGFYLCAWSVVTSFYNEQFFGPGTRLTVL.

The chain employs TRBV13 and TRBJ2-7; 12 nucleotides agree with TRBD2. Germline assignment: CDR1 PRHDT and CDR2 FYEKMQ (reference sequence). Trimming at V came to 1 base and at J to 2 bases, leaving 3 bases not matched to a gene. This CDR3 region has 16 residues. The DNA for the CDR3 is TGTGCCAGCAGCTTAGCTGGACTAGCGGGGACCTACGAGCAGTACTTC. Protein product: CASSLAGLAGTYEQYF. The full variable domain, in which reference TRBV13 and TRBJ2-7 provide the parts outside the CDR3, is AAGVIQSPRHLIKEKRETATLKCYPIPRHDTVYWYQQGPGQDPQFLISFYEKMQSDKGSIPDRFSAQQFSDYHSELNMSSLELGDSALYFCASSLAGLAGTYEQYFGPGTRLTVT.

This chain links TRBV10-3 with TRBJ2-1, with 13 bases matching TRBD2. The germline gives CDR1 ENHRY, CDR2 SYGVKD. Trimming took 3 bases from V and 1 from J; bases not matched to a gene: 6. The CDR3 runs 18 residues. The CDR3 region has the DNA TGTGCCATCAGTGATACTAGCGGGAGGGCCGGGTCCTACAATGAGCAGTTCTTC. As protein: CAISDTSGRAGSYNEQFF.

This clonotype has ten or more counts. J is TRBJ2-7 and V is TRBV7-6; D tentatively fits TRBD1 or TRBD2 (5 bases each). There are 14 residues in the CDR3. Trimming left V 4 bases short and J 4 bases short, with 14 bases between. Looked up from germline, CDR1 is SGHVS and CDR2 is FNYEAQ. The CDR3 reads CASSYLGPEYEQYF. The CDR3 DNA follows: TGTGCCAGCAGCTACCTGGGACCTGAATACGAGCAGTACTTC.

The J gene is TRBJ1-6, the V gene TRBV29-1, with no clear D. This CDR3 spans 12 amino acids. Trimming left V 7 bases short and J 7 bases short, with 11 bases between. The germline CDR1 and CDR2 sequences are SQVTM and ANQGSEA. CDR3 sequence reads: CSASDGNSPLHF. CDR3 DNA sequence: TGCAGCGCCTCGGACGGGAATTCACCCCTCCACTTT.

This clonotype was seen ten or more times. The CDR3 loop is CASSGTGTEYNEQFF. The CDR3 coding sequence is TGTGCCAGCAGTGGTACCGGGACAGAGTACAATGAGCAGTTCTTC. The chain couples TRBV2 to TRBJ2-1; 7 positions match TRBD1. V shed 4 bases, J shed 4 bases, and the junction held 7 bases outside the gene matches. The CDR3 has 15 amino acids. The germline V gene has CDR1 SNHLY and CDR2 FYNNEI.

This clonotype was counted between two and nine times. This chain links TRBV11-2 with TRBJ2-1; the D is unclear. Per germline, CDR1 SGHAT and CDR2 FQNNGV. CDR3 length equals 12 residues. With 1 base removed from V and 10 bases from J, the gap between germline ends came to 8 bases. Here the CDR3 DNA reads TGTGCCAGCAGCTTAGTCGATGGCGAGCAGTTCTTC. This translates into CASSLVDGEQFF.

This clonotype was seen repeatedly, ten times or more. This chain links TRBV28 with TRBJ2-4; 8 nucleotides agree with TRBD1. V lost 5 bases, J lost 1 base, and 4 bases stayed unmatched. CDR1 and CDR2 (germline): MDHEN, SYDVKM. The CDR3 extends over 15 amino acids. CDR3 nucleotide sequence: TGTGCCAGCAGTCCAGGGGGCCCGGCCAAAAACATTCAGTACTTC. This gives the protein CASSPGGPAKNIQYF.

At least ten counts were recorded for this clonotype. The chain recombines TRBV6-1 with TRBJ2-1, with TRBD2 matching 14 bases. J was trimmed by 0 bases and V by 7 bases; bases with no gene match: 5. CDR3 length: 17 amino acids. The germline CDR1 and CDR2 sequences are MNHNS and SASEGT. CDR3 in amino acids: CASTPGTSGSSYNEQFF. DNA for the CDR3: TGTGCCAGCACTCCAGGGACTAGCGGGAGCTCCTACAATGAGCAGTTCTTC.

The chain couples TRBV27 to TRBJ2-1; D gene uncertain. The CDR3 covers 13 residues. The germline gives CDR1 MNHEY, CDR2 SMNVEV (reference sequence). V was shortened by 5 bases and J by 6 bases, with 11 bases between the two germline ends. CDR3 sequence reads: CASSDGGRNEQFF. CDR3 sequence (DNA): TGTGCCAGCAGTGATGGCGGACGCAATGAGCAGTTCTTC.

The chain carries TRBV28 and TRBJ2-5, with D perhaps given as TRBD1 or TRBD2 (6 bases each). The CDR3 is made up of 16 amino acids. The V gene lost 5 bases and the J gene lost 0 bases, with 16 bases spanning the gap. Looked up from germline, CDR1 is MDHEN and CDR2 is SYDVKM. CDR3 loop: CASSPPPGAYQETQYF. In DNA form, the CDR3 reads TGTGCCAGCAGTCCTCCGCCGGGGGCGTACCAAGAGACCCAGTACTTC.

This clonotype occurred many times. V usage is TRBV7-2 and J usage is TRBJ2-3; TRBD2 might be the D (7 bases). Germline values: CDR1 SGHTA, CDR2 FQGNSA. The V and J ends lost 8 bases and 1 base respectively, with 16 bases between them. The CDR3 runs to 15 residues. The CDR3 DNA is TGTGCCAGCCTCCTACTAGGGGGGGGCACAGATACGCAGTATTTT. Protein sequence: CASLLLGGGTDTQYF. The whole variable domain, filled in from reference TRBV7-2 and TRBJ2-3, reads GAGVSQSPSNKVTEKGKDVELRCDPISGHTALYWYRQSLGQGLEFLIYFQGNSAPDKSGLPSDRFSAERTGGSVSTLTIQRTQQEDSAVYLCASLLLGGGTDTQYFGPGTRLTVL.

The rearrangement uses TRBV19 and TRBJ2-2; D not resolved. The CDR3 has 13 residues. Germline CDR1 is LNHDA and CDR2 is SQIVND (reference sequence). The ends were cut back, 5 bases at V and 6 bases at J, with 10 bases in the middle. DNA of the CDR3: TGTGCCAGTAGTGTCCAGGTTCCCGGGGAGCTGTTTTTT. Its protein is CASSVQVPGELFF. The full variable domain, in which reference TRBV19 and TRBJ2-2 provide the parts outside the CDR3, is DGGITQSPKYLFRKEGQNVTLSCEQNLNHDAMYWYRQDPGQGLRLIYYSQIVNDFQKGDIAEGYSVSREKKESFPLTVTSAQKNPTAFYLCASSVQVPGELFFGEGSRLTVL.

This chain uses TRBV12-5 with TRBJ2-7; D remains unclear. The ends were cut back, 5 bases at V and 1 base at J, with 15 bases in the middle. This CDR3 is built from 15 residues. The germline V gene encodes CDR1 LGHNT and CDR2 FRNRAP. This CDR3 is CASGPPTGLSYEQYF. DNA for the CDR3: TGTGCTAGTGGTCCTCCGACGGGCCTTTCCTACGAGCAGTACTTC.

This clonotype was detected ten times or more. The J gene is TRBJ2-5, the V gene TRBV28, with a tentative D call TRBD2 (5 bases). Per the germline V gene, CDR1 is MDHEN and CDR2 is SYDVKM. The CDR3 loop spans 13 amino acids. Trimming shortened V by 6 bases and J by 2 bases, and 10 bases separated the two germline ends. CDR3 sequence (DNA): TGTGCCAGCAGACGGACTGCTCAAGAGACCCAGTACTTC. This translates into CASRRTAQETQYF.

Only a few counts were recorded for this clonotype. The rearrangement uses TRBV4-1 and TRBJ2-2; perhaps TRBD1 as D (6 bases). The germline V and J ends were trimmed by 1 base and 3 bases, with 15 bases remaining between them. The CDR3 is 17 amino acids. Germline V lookup: CDR1 MGHRA, CDR2 YSYEKL. The CDR3 reads CASSQVSRTADTGELFF. DNA of the CDR3: TGCGCCAGCAGCCAAGTTTCCCGGACAGCGGACACCGGGGAGCTGTTTTTT.

A note on this clonotype: An end of the junction differs from the germline gene, which may be a read error. The CDR3 loop reads CSARASGSSADTRYF. The CDR3 DNA sequence: TGCAGTGCTAGAGCCAGCGGGAGCTCCGCAGATACGCGGTATTTT. The V gene is TRBV20-1, the J gene TRBJ2-3; 8 bases map to TRBD2. CDR1 is DFQATT and CDR2 is SNEGSKA in the germline V gene (reference sequence). This CDR3 comprises 15 residues.

This clonotype was observed a single time. One junction end does not reproduce the germline sequence, and a read error may be involved. V gene TRBV25-1 combines with J gene TRBJ1-4; possibly TRBD1 for D (6 bases). The CDR3 consists of 12 residues. The germline V gene encodes CDR1 MGHDK and CDR2 SYGVNS. The CDR3 sequence: CASIGQNEKLFF. In DNA form, the CDR3 reads TGTGCCAGCATTGGACAGAATGAAAAGCTGTTTTTT.

This clonotype has ten or more counts. V is TRBV2 and J is TRBJ2-5; no clear D. The V gene's germline CDR1 is SNHLY and CDR2 FYNNEI. The CDR3 has 14 residues. With 2 bases removed from V and 5 bases from J, the gap between germline ends came to 12 bases. The DNA for the CDR3 is TGTGCCAGCAGTGAAAACCTACAAACGGAGACCCAGTACTTC. This translates into CASSENLQTETQYF.

V is TRBV5-4 and J is TRBJ1-1; D is ambiguous. Germline V gene data show CDR1 as SGHNT and CDR2 as YYREEE (reference sequence). Trimming shortened V by 0 bases and J by 5 bases, and 11 bases separated the two germline ends. The CDR3 has 14 residues. CDR3 in DNA: TGTGCCAGCAGCTTGGCGGGCCGGGTTACTGAAGCTTTCTTT. Protein product: CASSLAGRVTEAFF.

This clonotype showed up many times. This CDR3 is CSATGSQETQYF. The CDR3 DNA is TGCAGTGCTACCGGGAGCCAAGAGACCCAGTACTTC. V and J are TRBV20-1 and TRBJ2-5; TRBD2 is a possible D gene (6 bases). Trimming shortened V by 4 bases and J by 1 base, and 7 bases separated the two germline ends. Per the germline V gene, CDR1 is DFQATT and CDR2 is SNEGSKA (reference sequence). The CDR3 covers 12 residues.

This clonotype was detected many times. The CDR3 region is CASSPGGSYNEQFF. The CDR3 nucleotides read TGTGCCAGCAGTCCTGGGGGTTCCTACAATGAGCAGTTCTTC. The chain uses TRBV27 and TRBJ2-1; tentatively, D is TRBD1 or TRBD2 (5 bases each). Germline V gene data show CDR1 as MNHEY and CDR2 as SMNVEV (reference sequence). The CDR3 contains 14 residues. The ends were cut back, 5 bases at V and 1 base at J, with 9 bases in the middle.

V usage is TRBV30 and J usage is TRBJ1-5, with D perhaps TRBD1 (5 bases). In germline, CDR1 is GTSNPN, CDR2 SVGIG (reference sequence). V lost 4 bases and J 4 bases, leaving 17 bases between the germline ends. CDR3 length: 15 residues. CDR3 coding DNA: TGTGCCTGGAAGTGGGGAGGGGTTGGGAATCAGCCCCAGCATTTT. This codes for CAWKWGGVGNQPQHF.

This clonotype was counted only a few times. This chain uses TRBV20-1 with TRBJ2-5, with 12 bases lining up with TRBD2. This CDR3 spans 18 amino acids. After removal of 0 bases from V and 0 bases from J, the junction contained 8 bases not matched to a gene. Germline assignment: CDR1 DFQATT and CDR2 SNEGSKA (reference sequence). The CDR3 nucleotides are TGCAGTGCTAGAGAGATATGGCTAGCGGGAGGGTACCAAGAGACCCAGTACTTC. Its protein product is CSAREIWLAGGYQETQYF.

This clonotype was picked up many times. The chain links TRBV18 to TRBJ1-2; TRBD1 matches 9 bases. Trimming removed 4 bases from V and 6 bases from J; junction bases left unmatched: 0. Germline lookup yields CDR1 KGHSH and CDR2 LQKENI. The CDR3 has 12 amino acids. The CDR3 is CASSRDRDGYTF. CDR3 nucleotides: TGTGCCAGCTCACGGGACAGGGATGGCTACACCTTC.

The chain couples TRBV19 to TRBJ1-2; 12 positions match TRBD1. J gave up 3 bases and V 5 bases, and 10 bases lay outside the gene matches. The CDR3 contains 17 residues. From germline, CDR1 is LNHDA and CDR2 SQIVND (reference sequence). CDR3: CASSPRTGTGGDYGYTF. CDR3 coding DNA: TGTGCCAGTAGTCCCAGAACCGGGACAGGGGGCGACTATGGCTACACCTTC.

There are a few counts of this clonotype. This chain links TRBV7-9 with TRBJ2-2; no definite D call. Germline V gene sequence: CDR1 SEHNR, CDR2 FQNEAQ (reference sequence). The CDR3 is 15 residues long. V was pared by 8 bases and J by 0 bases, with 13 bases between. This chain's CDR3 is CASGMGSSNTGELFF. CDR3 coding DNA: TGTGCCAGCGGAATGGGCAGTTCGAACACCGGGGAGCTGTTTTTT. The full variable domain, with the rest looked up from reference TRBV7-9 and TRBJ2-2, is DTGVSQNPRHKITKRGQNVTFRCDPISEHNRLYWYRQTLGQGPEFLTYFQNEAQLEKSRLLSDRFSAERPKGSFSTLEIQRTEQGDSAMYLCASGMGSSNTGELFFGEGSRLTVL.